Each of the 16 T cell receptor beta chains below was sequenced from the same sample in a study of blood T cell repertoires in COVID-19. TCRdb keeps only in-frame clones here, not all; method: immunoSEQ multiplex PCR. The sample records about 230,000 clones, 70% to 90% being singletons. The sequenced sample was peripheral blood. The receptors come from a man in his forties with acute or convalescent COVID-19.

The gene calls are TRBV9 and TRBJ1-1; D unresolved. This CDR3 contains 13 residues. V was clipped by 2 bases and J by 1 base, with 6 bases between them. Germline values: CDR1 SGDLS, CDR2 YYNGEE. CDR3 nucleotides: TGTGCCAGCAGCGTCCTCGGGAACACTGAAGCTTTCTTT. Residues: CASSVLGNTEAFF.

V usage is TRBV19 and J usage is TRBJ1-5; weak D call: TRBD1 (6 bases). Per germline, CDR1 LNHDA and CDR2 SQIVND (reference sequence). Trimming pared 6 bases from V and 5 bases from J, leaving 14 bases between. This CDR3 comprises 14 residues. CDR3 region: CASRTGTFYQPQHF. The CDR3 bases are TGTGCCAGTAGAACCGGGACATTTTATCAGCCCCAGCATTTT.

The chain carries TRBV5-1 and TRBJ2-1; TRBD2 matches 8 bases. The CDR3 is 15 amino acids. V was clipped by 5 bases and J by 2 bases; unmatched bases: 6. CDR1 and CDR2 from the germline V gene are SGHRS and YFSETQ. The CDR3 protein is CASRFLAGPYNEQFF. CDR3 coding DNA: TGCGCCAGCAGGTTCCTAGCGGGCCCCTACAATGAGCAGTTCTTC.

The chain carries TRBV29-1 and TRBJ2-3, with TRBD1 matching 9 bases. V gave up 3 bases and J gave up 2 bases; unmatched junction bases: 3. This CDR3 comprises 14 residues. Germline values: CDR1 SQVTM, CDR2 ANQGSEA. CDR3 nucleotide sequence: TGCAGCGTTGAGGGGGACAGGGTCACAGATACGCAGTATTTT. It is translated as CSVEGDRVTDTQYF.

The V call is TRBV9, the J call TRBJ2-5; 8 positions agree with TRBD2. The V gene end was trimmed by 3 bases and the J gene end by 4 bases; junction bases not matched to a gene: 14. Germline CDR1 reads SGDLS; CDR2 reads YYNGEE. The CDR3 sequence is 17 residues long. The CDR3 loop reads CASSARGIAGTGETQYF. CDR3 bases: TGTGCCAGCAGCGCCCGTGGGATAGCGGGGACGGGAGAGACCCAGTACTTC.

The chain is built from TRBV7-9 and TRBJ1-4, with 8 bases fitting TRBD1. Germline V lookup: CDR1 SEHNR, CDR2 FQNEAQ (reference sequence). V lost 5 bases to trimming and J lost 8 bases; unmatched junction nucleotides: 10. The CDR3 is 15 residues long. The chain's CDR3 is CASSPTTGVREKLFF. The CDR3 bases are TGTGCCAGCAGCCCCACGACAGGGGTTCGGGAAAAACTGTTTTTT.

J is TRBJ1-1 and V is TRBV6-5; possible D gene TRBD1, 6 bases. The CDR3 contains 15 residues. The V gene's germline CDR1 is MNHEY and CDR2 SVGAGI. V was trimmed by 6 bases and J by 6 bases, leaving 20 bases between them. DNA of the CDR3: TGTGCCAGCAGCCTACTGCAGGGGATGGGCGCTGAAGCTTTCTTT. This translates into CASSLLQGMGAEAFF.

J is TRBJ2-7 and V is TRBV3-1 (or the pseudogene TRBV3-2), with D tentatively TRBD2 (6 bases). V shed 4 bases and J shed 5 bases, with 18 bases lying between them. The CDR3 spans 15 residues. CDR1 is LGHDT and CDR2 is YNNKEL in the germline V gene (reference sequence). CDR3 region: CASSPVGARGHEQYF. The CDR3 nucleotides are TGTGCCAGCAGCCCCGTAGGGGCGCGGGGCCACGAGCAGTACTTC.

V gene TRBV24-1 combines with J gene TRBJ2-3, with TRBD2 matching 11 bases. CDR1 is KGHDR, CDR2 SFDVKD, per germline. V lost 2 bases, J lost 6 bases, and 3 bases stayed unmatched. The CDR3 has 15 amino acids. The CDR3 DNA follows: TGTGCCACCAGTGATTCGACTAGCGGGGTGGATACGCAGTATTTT. This sequence encodes CATSDSTSGVDTQYF.

J is TRBJ2-7 and V is TRBV6-6, with 9 bases identical to TRBD1. With V trimmed by 2 bases and J by 5 bases, 10 bases remained unmatched. This CDR3 has 16 residues. Germline-derived CDR1 and CDR2 are MNHNY and SVGAGI (reference sequence). The DNA for the CDR3 is TGTGCCAGCAGTTACGGAGGGACAGGGATCGGTAACGAGCAGTACTTC. Its translation is CASSYGGTGIGNEQYF.

This rearrangement joins TRBV5-4 to TRBJ1-1; the match to TRBD1 covers 7 bases. CDR3 length equals 13 residues. CDR1 and CDR2 from the germline V gene are SGHNT and YYREEE (reference sequence). With 5 bases clipped from V and 5 bases from J, the junction kept 6 bases outside the gene matches. Here the CDR3 reads CASREDRRTEAFF. The CDR3 DNA sequence: TGTGCCAGCAGGGAGGACAGGCGGACTGAAGCTTTCTTT.

The chain joins TRBV4-1 to TRBJ1-1; unclear D gene. V was pared by 1 base and J by 8 bases, with 17 bases between. Germline CDR1 MGHRA, CDR2 YSYEKL. The CDR3 consists of 15 residues. The CDR3 region has the DNA TGCGCCAGCAGCCAAGTTCAGGAGGCGCTCAGCGAAGCTTTCTTT. Protein product: CASSQVQEALSEAFF.

The CDR3 spells CASSVDPGLRAKSPLHF. As DNA, the CDR3 is TGTGCCAGCAGCGTAGATCCAGGGCTCAGGGCAAAATCACCCCTCCACTTT. The rearrangement uses TRBV9 and TRBJ1-6, with D perhaps matching TRBD1 (5 bases). This CDR3 has 17 amino acids. The germline CDR1 and CDR2 sequences are SGDLS and YYNGEE. V was pared by 0 bases and J by 10 bases, with 20 bases between. The entire variable domain, with the rest obtained from reference TRBV9 and TRBJ1-6, is as follows: DSGVTQTPKHLITATGQRVTLRCSPRSGDLSVYWYQQSLDQGLQFLIQYYNGEERAKGNILERFSAQQFPDLHSELNLSSLELGDSALYFCASSVDPGLRAKSPLHFGNGTRLTVT.

This chain joins TRBV5-1 and TRBJ2-2, with D tentatively TRBD2 (5 bases). In germline, CDR1 is SGHRS, CDR2 YFSETQ. The CDR3 is made up of 15 amino acids. V was cut by 1 base and J by 2 bases, with 9 bases left in between. For the CDR3, the DNA is TGCGCCAGCAGCTTGAGCGGTCTCAACACCGGGGAGCTGTTTTTT. It encodes CASSLSGLNTGELFF.

The genes are TRBV10-3 and TRBJ2-3, with TRBD1 matching over 9 bases. V gave up 2 bases and J gave up 2 bases; unmatched junction bases: 5. Per the germline V gene, CDR1 is ENHRY and CDR2 is SYGVKD. CDR3 size: 16 residues. CDR3: CAISEVGDRDTDTQYF. The CDR3, as DNA: TGTGCCATCAGTGAGGTGGGGGACAGGGACACAGATACGCAGTATTTT.

This rearrangement joins TRBV6-5 to TRBJ1-1; D perhaps matches TRBD1 (6 bases). In germline, CDR1 is MNHEY, CDR2 SVGAGI. CDR3 size: 14 residues. V was trimmed by 7 bases and J by 1 base, leaving 13 bases between them. Here the CDR3 DNA reads TGTGCCAGCAAATTGGTACAGGGGAACACTGAAGCTTTCTTT. Translating it yields CASKLVQGNTEAFF.